Listed here are 2 T cell receptor beta chains from one sample, sequenced in a study of metastatic and nonmetastatic thyroid tumors. Before thyroid surgery, none of the patients had received any treatment. With MiXCR, TCRdb reprocessed the PCR reads. This table has 35,000 to 50,000 clones, roughly 14% appearing once. The sequenced sample consisted of blood. The source of these receptors is a female donor with papillary thyroid cancer or a benign thyroid nodule (not recorded which). Some clones in this sample may be carry-over from other donors' samples.

This clone was counted only a few times. Given a much more abundant clone one base away, this may be a read error. The sample carries other DNA sequences with the same CDR3. The chain employs TRBV4-1 and TRBJ1-1; D not resolved. Germline V gene data show CDR1 as MGHRA and CDR2 as YSYEKL. CDR3 length: 17 amino acids. Trimming took 0 bases from V and 0 from J, leaving 14 bases between them. The CDR3 bases are TGCGCCAGCAGCCAAGACGGAAGAAACCTAATGAACACTGAAGCTTTCTTT. This encodes CASSQDGRNLMNTEAFF.

This clone was picked up a small number of times. Within the sample, other DNA sequences also encode this same CDR3. The V call is TRBV3-1, the J call TRBJ2-1; the D gene is possibly TRBD2 (6 bases). Trimming removed 6 bases from V and 6 bases from J, with 18 bases in between. This CDR3 has 15 amino acids. The germline V gene has CDR1 LGHDT and CDR2 YNNKEL (reference sequence). CDR3: CASSPIGTPSNEQFF. DNA of the CDR3: TGTGCCAGCAGTCCCATCGGGACTCCTTCCAATGAGCAGTTCTTC.